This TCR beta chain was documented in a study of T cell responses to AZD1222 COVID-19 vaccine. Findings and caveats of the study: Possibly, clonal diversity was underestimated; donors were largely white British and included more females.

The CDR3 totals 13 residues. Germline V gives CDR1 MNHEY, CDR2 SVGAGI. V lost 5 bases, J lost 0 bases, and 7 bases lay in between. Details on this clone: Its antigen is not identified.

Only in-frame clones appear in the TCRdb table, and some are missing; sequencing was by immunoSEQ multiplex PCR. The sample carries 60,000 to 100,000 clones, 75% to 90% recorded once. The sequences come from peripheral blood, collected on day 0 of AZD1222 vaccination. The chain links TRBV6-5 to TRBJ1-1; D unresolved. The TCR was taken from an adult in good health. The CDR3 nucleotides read TGTGCCAGCAGTCAGCCCATGAACACTGAAGCTTTCTTT. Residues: CASSQPMNTEAFF.